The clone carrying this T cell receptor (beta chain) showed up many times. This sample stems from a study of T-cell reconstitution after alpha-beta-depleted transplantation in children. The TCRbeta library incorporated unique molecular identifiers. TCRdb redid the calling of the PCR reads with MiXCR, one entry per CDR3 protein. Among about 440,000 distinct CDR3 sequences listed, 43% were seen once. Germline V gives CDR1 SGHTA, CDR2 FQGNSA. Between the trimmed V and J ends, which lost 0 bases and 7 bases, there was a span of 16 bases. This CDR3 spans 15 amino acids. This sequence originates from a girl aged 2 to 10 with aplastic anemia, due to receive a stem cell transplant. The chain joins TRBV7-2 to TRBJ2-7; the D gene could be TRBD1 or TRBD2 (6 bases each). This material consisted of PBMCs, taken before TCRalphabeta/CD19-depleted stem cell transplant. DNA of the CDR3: TGTGCCAGCAGCTTAGCCCCAACGGAGGGGGTTGAGCAGTACTTC. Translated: CASSLAPTEGVEQYF.